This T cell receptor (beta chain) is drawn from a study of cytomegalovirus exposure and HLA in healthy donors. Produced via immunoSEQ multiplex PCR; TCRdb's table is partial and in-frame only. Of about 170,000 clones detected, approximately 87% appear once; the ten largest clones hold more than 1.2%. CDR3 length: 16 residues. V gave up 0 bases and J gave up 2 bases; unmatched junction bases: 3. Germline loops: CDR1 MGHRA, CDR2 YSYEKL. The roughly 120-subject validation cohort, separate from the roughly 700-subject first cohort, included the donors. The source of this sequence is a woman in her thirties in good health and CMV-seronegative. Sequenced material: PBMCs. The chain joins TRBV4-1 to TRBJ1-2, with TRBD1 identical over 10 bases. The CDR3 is CASSQDRGQGNYGYTF. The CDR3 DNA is TGCGCCAGCAGCCAAGATCGGGGACAGGGGAACTATGGCTACACCTTC.